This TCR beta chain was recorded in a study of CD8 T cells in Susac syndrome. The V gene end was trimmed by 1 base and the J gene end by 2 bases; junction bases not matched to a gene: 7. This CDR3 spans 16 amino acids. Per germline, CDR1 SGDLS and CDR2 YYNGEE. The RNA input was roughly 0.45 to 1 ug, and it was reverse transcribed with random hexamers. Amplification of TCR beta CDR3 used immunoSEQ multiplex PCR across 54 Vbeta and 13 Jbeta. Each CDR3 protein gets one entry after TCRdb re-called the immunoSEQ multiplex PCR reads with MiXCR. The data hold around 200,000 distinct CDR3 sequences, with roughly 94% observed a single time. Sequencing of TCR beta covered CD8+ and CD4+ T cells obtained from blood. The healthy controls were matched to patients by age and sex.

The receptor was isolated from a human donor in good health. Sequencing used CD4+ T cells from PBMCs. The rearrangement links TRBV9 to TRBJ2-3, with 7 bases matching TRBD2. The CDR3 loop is CASSVTLAPTTDTQYF. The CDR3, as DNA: TGTGCCAGCAGCGTAACACTAGCGCCTACCACAGATACGCAGTATTTT.